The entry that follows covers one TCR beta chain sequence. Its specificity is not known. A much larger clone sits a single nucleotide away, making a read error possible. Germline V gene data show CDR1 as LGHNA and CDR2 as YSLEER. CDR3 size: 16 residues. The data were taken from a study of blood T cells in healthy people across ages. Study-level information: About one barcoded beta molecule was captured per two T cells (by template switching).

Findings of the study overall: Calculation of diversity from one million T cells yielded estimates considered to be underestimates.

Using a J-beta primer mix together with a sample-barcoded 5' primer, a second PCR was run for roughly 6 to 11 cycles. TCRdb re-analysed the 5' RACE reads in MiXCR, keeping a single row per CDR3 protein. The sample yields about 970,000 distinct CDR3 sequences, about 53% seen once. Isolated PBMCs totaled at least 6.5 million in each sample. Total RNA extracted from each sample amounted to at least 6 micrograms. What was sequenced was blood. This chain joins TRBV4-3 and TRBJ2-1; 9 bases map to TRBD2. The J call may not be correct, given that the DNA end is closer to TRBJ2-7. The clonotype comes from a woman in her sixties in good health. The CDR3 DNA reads TGCGCCAGCAGCTATTATAGCGGGAGAAGTTACAATGAGCAGTACTTC. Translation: CASSYYSGRSYNEQYF.